Detailed here is one T cell receptor beta chain. The record originates from a study of regulatory T cells in long-lasting Graves disease. Germline values: CDR1 DFQATT, CDR2 SNEGSKA (reference sequence). The CDR3 is 14 residues long. V lost 6 bases to trimming and J lost 4 bases, with 16 bases between them. The time point was: newly diagnosed GD, antithyroid drugs for less than 3 months. The authors made the TCR library using RNA they extracted from PBMCs. For TCR beta, libraries came from iRepertoire HTBI primers and Arm-PCR of CDR3 regions. MiXCR was run by TCRdb on the multiplex PCR reads, yielding one entry per CDR3 protein. The repertoire holds 550,000 or so distinct CDR3 sequences, with 12% as singletons. This sample also belongs to another study, concerning T cells in Graves' hyperthyroidism and ophthalmopathy.

The chain combines TRBV20-1 with TRBJ2-1; possible D gene TRBD2, 6 bases. The sample was peripheral blood mononuclear cells (PBMCs), taken at new diagnosis, from a patient treated with antithyroid drugs. The TCR originated in a woman in her twenties or thirties with Graves disease. DNA of the CDR3: TGCAGTGCGCGGACGGGACTCGAGTACAATGAGCAGTTCTTC. Translation gives CSARTGLEYNEQFF.